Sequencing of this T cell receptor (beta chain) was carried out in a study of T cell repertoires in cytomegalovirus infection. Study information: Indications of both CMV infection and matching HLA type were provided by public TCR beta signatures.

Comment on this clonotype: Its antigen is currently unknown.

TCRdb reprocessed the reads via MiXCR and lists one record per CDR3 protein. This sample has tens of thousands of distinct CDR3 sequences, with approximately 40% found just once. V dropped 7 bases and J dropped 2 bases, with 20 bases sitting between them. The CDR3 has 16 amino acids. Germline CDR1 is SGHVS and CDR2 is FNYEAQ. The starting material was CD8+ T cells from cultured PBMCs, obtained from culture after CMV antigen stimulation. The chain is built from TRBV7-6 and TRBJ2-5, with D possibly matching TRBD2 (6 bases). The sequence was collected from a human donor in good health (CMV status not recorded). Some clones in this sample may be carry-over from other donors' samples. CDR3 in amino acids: CASTPDGGPLQETQYF. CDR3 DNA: TGTGCCAGCACCCCGGACGGGGGACCCCTTCAAGAGACCCAGTACTTC.